This T cell receptor (beta chain) was captured by sequencing in a study of blood T cell repertoires in COVID-19. Whole-study context: Acute and convalescent COVID-19 samples came from the United States, Italy and Spain. PBMCs, B-cell-depleted T cells, or T cells were the source of the cDNA or gDNA that made up the material.

This clone was recorded once. Between the trimmed V and J ends, which lost 2 bases and 2 bases, there was a span of 16 bases. CDR1 and CDR2 from the germline V gene are MGHDK and SYGVNS. This CDR3 has 17 amino acids. Original processing notes: Amplification of reference gene primers was used by the study to estimate nucleated cell counts. Profiled with immunoSEQ multiplex PCR; TCRdb holds only in-frame clones, not every one. V, J and clone size are taken as reported in that table, and D and trimming were inferred from the DNA itself. The table shows approximately 450,000 clones, with roughly 89% occurring only once.

Sequenced material: peripheral blood. This clonotype was obtained from a woman between 25 and 40 years old with acute or convalescent COVID-19. V and J are TRBV25-1 and TRBJ1-5; D is uncertain. The CDR3 loop is CASSEERLNLCNQPQHF. The CDR3 DNA is TGTGCCAGCAGTGAAGAGAGACTAAATTTATGCAATCAGCCCCAGCATTTT.